The text below deals with one TCR beta chain. The data were taken from a study of technical replicates of blood from a few donors. The data were produced by immunoSEQ multiplex PCR, yet TCRdb's version contains in-frame clones alone and is incomplete. The table has 65,000 to 95,000 clones, about 97% seen once. Germline CDR1 reads SGHRS; CDR2 reads YFSETQ. This CDR3 spans 15 amino acids. Between the trimmed V and J ends, which lost 0 bases and 1 base, there was a span of 10 bases. The chain is built from TRBV5-1 and TRBJ2-5; D is perhaps TRBD1 (5 bases). The sequenced material came from T cells isolated from PBMCs. This clonotype was sampled from a human donor in good health. For the CDR3, the DNA is TGCGCCAGCAGCTTGGCAGGGCTCACCCAAGAGACCCAGTACTTC. Protein product: CASSLAGLTQETQYF.